This T cell receptor (beta chain) came from a study of blood T cell repertoires in COVID-19. Study details: Specimens from acute and convalescent COVID-19 originated in the United States, Italy and Spain. Sources were T cells, B-cell-depleted T cells, or PBMCs; the material itself was cDNA or gDNA.

In the original processing: Amplified reference gene primers provided the basis for estimating nucleated cell counts. The table came from immunoSEQ multiplex PCR; TCRdb's copy has only in-frame clones and leaves some out. Clonal size and the V and J genes are those of that table, whereas D and trimming came from the DNA. The repertoire has about 46,000 clones, 75% to 90% of them found once; the top ten carry 15%. This CDR3 has 16 residues. J lost 5 bases, V lost 5 bases, and 10 bases had no gene match. Germline CDR1 and CDR2: GTSNPN and SVGIG (reference sequence). This TCR was sampled from a human donor in a cohort sampled during active COVID-19. The chain recombines TRBV30 with TRBJ2-3; 13 bases match TRBD2. Material: peripheral blood. The CDR3 loop reads CAWATGTSGVGDTQYF. CDR3 nucleotides: TGTGCCTGGGCCACCGGGACTAGCGGGGTGGGAGATACGCAGTATTTT.